This T cell receptor beta chain was obtained from a study of blood T cell repertoires in COVID-19. Under the authors' procedure: Nucleated cell number was recorded as an estimate derived from reference gene primer amplification. TCRdb's copy holds only in-frame clones and misses some; the assay was immunoSEQ multiplex PCR. Clone size and V and J calls were adopted from that table, with D and trimming inferred from the DNA. The data hold roughly 39,000 clones, with around 87% observed a single time. Deletions cut 1 base from V and 4 bases from J, with 8 bases between. The germline CDR1 and CDR2 sequences are LGHNA and YNFKEQ. The CDR3 consists of 14 residues.

The material sequenced was peripheral blood. This rearrangement joins TRBV4-2 to TRBJ1-5, with D possibly TRBD1 on 5 matching bases. The clonotype originates from a man younger than 45 with active or convalescent COVID-19. The DNA of the CDR3 is TGTGCCAGCAGCCAAGGGGGACTAAATCAGCCCCAGCATTTT. As protein: CASSQGGLNQPQHF.